This passage covers 10 T cell receptor beta chains from one sample sequenced in a study of regulatory T cells in long-lasting Graves disease. The sample's time point: newly diagnosed GD, antithyroid drugs for less than 3 months. RNA from PBMCs was the source of the TCR library. Assembly of TCR beta libraries relied on iRepertoire HTBI primers together with Arm-PCR of CDR3 regions. TCRdb reprocessed the multiplex PCR reads with MiXCR, giving one entry per CDR3 protein. Among 400,000 to 500,000 distinct CDR3 sequences listed, 16% were seen once. The sample was also reused in another study, on T cells in Graves' hyperthyroidism and ophthalmopathy.

Sequenced here: peripheral blood mononuclear cells (PBMCs), sampled at new diagnosis, from a patient treated with antithyroid drugs. The receptors stem from a woman aged 18-35 years with Graves disease.

Many counts were recorded for this clonotype. This rearrangement joins TRBV5-1 to TRBJ1-6; TRBD1 matches at 7 bases. In germline, CDR1 is SGHRS, CDR2 YFSETQ. The CDR3 is 17 residues long. V was pared by 4 bases and J by 6 bases, with 13 bases of the junction left unmatched. The CDR3 is CASSLLKPGQSNSPLHF. Written as DNA, the CDR3 is TGCGCCAGCAGCCTTCTCAAACCGGGACAGTCTAATTCACCCCTCCACTTT.

This clonotype was observed at least ten times. This chain joins TRBV6-9 and TRBJ2-1; 8 bases fit TRBD2. CDR1 is MNHGY and CDR2 is SVAAGI in the germline V gene. The CDR3 totals 16 residues. Trimming took 4 bases from V and 7 from J; bases not matched to a gene: 12. The CDR3 DNA sequence: TGTGCCAGCAGTTCCGTCGGGACTAGATATGGGAATGAGCAGTTCTTC. Protein product: CASSSVGTRYGNEQFF.

This clonotype came up many times. CDR3 sequence reads: CSVQRERNQPQHF. In DNA, the CDR3 is TGCAGCGTTCAAAGGGAACGTAATCAGCCCCAGCATTTT. V and J are TRBV29-1 and TRBJ1-5; D uncertain. The V end was cut by 5 bases, the J end by 4 bases, with 12 bases between. The CDR3 is 13 residues long. In germline, CDR1 is SQVTM, CDR2 ANQGSEA.

This clonotype was counted ten times or more. This chain uses TRBV12-3 or TRBV12-4 with TRBJ2-5, with D possibly matching TRBD2 (5 bases). Trimming pared 7 bases from V and 0 bases from J, leaving 15 bases between. The CDR3 is made up of 15 amino acids. Written as DNA, the CDR3 is TGTGCCAGCATAAAGGAGTCGGGGTACCAAGAGACCCAGTACTTC. Protein product: CASIKESGYQETQYF.

This clonotype was observed a handful of times. V gene TRBV28 combines with J gene TRBJ1-5; possibly TRBD1 for D (5 bases). Germline-derived CDR1 and CDR2 are MDHEN and SYDVKM. The CDR3 runs to 16 residues. V gave up 4 bases and J gave up 1 base, with 14 bases separating them. The CDR3 DNA is TGTGCCAGCAGTTCATCGATTGGGGCCAGCAATCAGCCCCAGCATTTT. It yields the protein CASSSSIGASNQPQHF.

This clonotype was seen more than once but under ten times. The CDR3 coding sequence is TGTGCCAGCAGCAGACGACAGGGTGTAGAGACCCAGTACTTC. It translates to CASSRRQGVETQYF. The rearrangement joins TRBV11-3 to TRBJ2-5, with 7 nucleotides matching TRBD1. This CDR3 is 14 amino acids long. J gave up 4 bases and V 5 bases, and 7 bases lay outside the gene matches. Germline V gene data show CDR1 as SGHNT and CDR2 as YENEEA. The full variable domain, with the rest looked up from reference TRBV11-3 and TRBJ2-5, is EAGVVQSPRYKIIEKKQPVAFWCNPISGHNTLYWYLQNLGQGPELLIRYENEEAVDDSQLPKDRFSAERLKGVDSTLKIQPAELGDSAVYLCASSRRQGVETQYFGPGTRLLVL.

This clonotype was observed many times. The V call is TRBV27, the J call TRBJ2-7; the D is unclear. Germline V CDR1 and CDR2: MNHEY, SMNVEV (reference sequence). V lost 8 bases, J lost 0 bases, and 11 bases lay in between. This CDR3 is 13 amino acids long. The CDR3 loop is CASSIGYSYEQYF. The DNA for the CDR3 is TGTGCCAGCTCTATAGGTTACTCCTACGAGCAGTACTTC.

At least ten counts were recorded for this clonotype. The chain joins TRBV28 to TRBJ2-2; 7 nucleotides agree with TRBD2. The germline gives CDR1 MDHEN, CDR2 SYDVKM. J gave up 3 bases and V 7 bases, and 8 bases lay outside the gene matches. The CDR3 loop spans 15 amino acids. The CDR3 protein is CASTPGRTYTGELFF. For the CDR3, the DNA is TGTGCCAGCACCCCCGGGAGGACGTACACCGGGGAGCTGTTTTTT.

This clonotype has ten or more counts. The rearrangement joins TRBV30 to TRBJ2-7; D is uncertain. Trimming pared 4 bases from V and 5 bases from J, leaving 9 bases between. Germline CDR1 is GTSNPN and CDR2 is SVGIG (reference sequence). The CDR3 extends over 11 amino acids. CDR3 region: CAWKDHHEQYF. The CDR3, as DNA: TGTGCCTGGAAAGACCACCACGAGCAGTACTTC.

The table lists this clonotype with a few counts. The chain employs TRBV5-5 and TRBJ1-4, with TRBD1 matching over 9 bases. From germline, CDR1 is SGHKS and CDR2 YYEKEE (reference sequence). The CDR3 consists of 15 residues. V trimming: 5 bases; J trimming: 10 bases; junction bases outside the gene matches: 12. CDR3 sequence (DNA): TGTGCCAGCAGGCAGCCGGGACAGGGACGCGTAAAACTGTTTTTT. Encoded protein: CASRQPGQGRVKLFF.